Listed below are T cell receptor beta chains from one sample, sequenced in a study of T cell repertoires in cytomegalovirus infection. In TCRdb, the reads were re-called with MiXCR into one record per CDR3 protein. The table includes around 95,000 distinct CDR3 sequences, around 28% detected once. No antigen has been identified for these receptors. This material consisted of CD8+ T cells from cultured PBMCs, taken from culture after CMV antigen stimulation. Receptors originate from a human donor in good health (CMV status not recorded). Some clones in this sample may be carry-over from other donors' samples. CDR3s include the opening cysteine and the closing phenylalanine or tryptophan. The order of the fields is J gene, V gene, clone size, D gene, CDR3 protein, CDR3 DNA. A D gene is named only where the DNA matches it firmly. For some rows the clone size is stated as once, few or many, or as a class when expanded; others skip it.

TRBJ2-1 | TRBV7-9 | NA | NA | CASSQAVASFNEQFF | TGTGCCAGCAGCCAAGCCGTAGCAAGTTTCAATGAGCAGTTCTTC
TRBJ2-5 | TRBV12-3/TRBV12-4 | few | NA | CASSSDQGQTQYF | TGTGCCAGCAGTTCGGATCAGGGCCAGACCCAGTACTTC
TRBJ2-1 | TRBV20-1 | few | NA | CSARDRASNEQFF | TGCAGTGCTAGAGATCGAGCGTCGAATGAGCAGTTCTTC
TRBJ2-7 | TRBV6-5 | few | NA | CASSYDVLSYEQYF | TGTGCCAGCAGTTACGACGTACTCTCCTACGAGCAGTACTTC
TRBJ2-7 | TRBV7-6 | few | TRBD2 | CASFGTSGGGTYEQYF | TGTGCCAGCTTTGGGACTAGCGGGGGGGGAACCTACGAGCAGTACTTC
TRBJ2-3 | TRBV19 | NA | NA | CASMIADGADTQYF | TGTGCCAGTATGATTGCAGACGGGGCAGATACGCAGTATTTT
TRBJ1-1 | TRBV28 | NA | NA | CASSVDEGNTEAFF | TGTGCCAGCAGTGTGGATGAGGGAAACACTGAAGCTTTCTTT
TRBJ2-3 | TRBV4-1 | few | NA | CASSQVPSGDRRTQYF | TGCGCCAGCAGCCAGGTCCCTAGCGGGGACAGGCGGACGCAGTATTTT
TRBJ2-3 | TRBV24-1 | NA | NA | CATSDLGDSGTDTQYF | TGTGCCACCAGTGATTTGGGGGATTCGGGCACAGATACGCAGTATTTT
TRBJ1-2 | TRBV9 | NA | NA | CASSVVEVLYGYTF | TGTGCCAGCAGCGTAGTGGAGGTCCTCTATGGCTACACCTTC
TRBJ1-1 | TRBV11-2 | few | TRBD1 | CASSYWTGASEAFF | TGTGCCAGCAGCTATTGGACAGGGGCCTCAGAAGCTTTCTTT
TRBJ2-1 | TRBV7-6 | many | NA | CASSLEAYSSEQFF | TGTGCCAGCAGCTTAGAGGCTTACAGCTCTGAGCAGTTCTTC
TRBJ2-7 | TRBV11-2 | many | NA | CASSLDSVEDEQYF | TGTGCCAGCAGCTTAGATTCTGTAGAGGACGAGCAGTACTTC
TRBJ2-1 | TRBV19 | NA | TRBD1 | CASSIAGRQGARDEQFF | TGTGCCAGTAGTATAGCAGGTAGACAGGGGGCGCGAGATGAGCAGTTCTTC
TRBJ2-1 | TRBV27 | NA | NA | CASSLNSILGGNEQFF | TGTGCCAGCAGTCTAAACAGTATTCTTGGCGGCAATGAGCAGTTCTTC
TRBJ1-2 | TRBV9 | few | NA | CASSPRRGGISGYTF | TGTGCCAGCAGCCCACGAAGAGGGGGTATCTCCGGCTACACCTTC
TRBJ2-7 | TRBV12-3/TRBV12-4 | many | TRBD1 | CASSLNTGGYEQYF | TGTGCCAGCAGTTTAAACACAGGGGGCTACGAGCAGTACTTC
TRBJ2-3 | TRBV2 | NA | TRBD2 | CASSDGGTRVDTQYF | TGTGCCAGCAGTGATGGAGGGACTAGAGTCGATACGCAGTATTTT
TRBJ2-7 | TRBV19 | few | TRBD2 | CASSIDGTSWYEQYF | TGTGCCAGTAGTATAGACGGGACTAGCTGGTACGAGCAGTACTTC
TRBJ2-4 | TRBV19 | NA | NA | CASSIVPRAGAKNIQYF | TGTGCCAGTAGTATAGTTCCGCGGGCCGGGGCCAAAAACATTCAGTACTTC
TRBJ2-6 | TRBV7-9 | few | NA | CASSLGLQGSGANVLTF | TGTGCCAGCAGCCTTGGGCTCCAAGGGTCTGGGGCCAACGTCCTGACTTTC
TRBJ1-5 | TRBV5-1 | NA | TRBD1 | CASSPTGPGQPQHF | TGCGCCAGCAGCCCGACAGGGCCCGGACAGCCCCAGCATTTT
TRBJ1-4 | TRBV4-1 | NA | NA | CASSENEKLFF | TGCGCCAGCAGCGAAAATGAAAAACTGTTTTTT
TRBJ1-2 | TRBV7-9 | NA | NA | CASSLAGRPYTF | TGTGCCAGCAGCTTAGCGGGGCGGCCCTACACCTTC
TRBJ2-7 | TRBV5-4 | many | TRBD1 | CASSSGRRGTGIYEQYF | TGTGCCAGCAGCTCGGGGCGAAGGGGGACAGGTATCTACGAGCAGTACTTC
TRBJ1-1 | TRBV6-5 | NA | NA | CASSYGPGPEAFF | TGTGCCAGCAGTTACGGGCCGGGCCCTGAAGCTTTCTTT
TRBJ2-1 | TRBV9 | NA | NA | CASSVGGGPGNEQFF | TGTGCCAGCAGCGTTGGGGGGGGCCCGGGAAATGAGCAGTTCTTC
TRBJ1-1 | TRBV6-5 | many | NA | CASSYRASGTEAFF | TGTGCCAGCAGTTACCGGGCCTCGGGGACTGAAGCTTTCTTT
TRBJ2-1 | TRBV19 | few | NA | CASSHGQINSYNEQFF | TGTGCCAGTAGTCACGGACAGATTAACTCCTACAATGAGCAGTTCTTC
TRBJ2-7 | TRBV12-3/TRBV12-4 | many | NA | CASKFEVGEQYF | TGTGCCAGCAAATTTGAGGTGGGCGAGCAGTACTTC
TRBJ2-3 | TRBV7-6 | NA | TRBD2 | CASSFTGGGSDTQYF | TGTGCCAGCAGCTTTACCGGGGGGGGGTCAGATACGCAGTATTTT
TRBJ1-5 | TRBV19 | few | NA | CASSIWVFGNQPQHF | TGTGCCAGTAGTATCTGGGTGTTTGGCAATCAGCCCCAGCATTTT
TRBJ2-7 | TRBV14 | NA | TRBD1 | CASSQTGGGLEQYF | TGTGCCAGCAGCCAAACAGGGGGAGGACTCGAGCAGTACTTC
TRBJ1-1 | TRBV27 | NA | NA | CASSVSRGTEAFF | TGTGCCAGCAGTGTATCCCGCGGCACTGAAGCTTTCTTT
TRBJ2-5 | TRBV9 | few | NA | CASSGAMGETQYF | TGTGCCAGCAGCGGTGCTATGGGAGAGACCCAGTACTTC
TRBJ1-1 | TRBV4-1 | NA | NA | CASSQGPGEGTEAFF | TGCGCCAGCAGCCAAGGTCCCGGAGAAGGCACTGAAGCTTTCTTT
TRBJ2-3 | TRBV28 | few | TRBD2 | CASSWVKRGVTDTQYF | TGTGCCAGCAGTTGGGTAAAGCGGGGGGTCACAGATACGCAGTATTTT
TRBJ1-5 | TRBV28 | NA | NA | CASIGRLNQPQHF | TGTGCCAGCATTGGCAGATTGAATCAGCCCCAGCATTTT
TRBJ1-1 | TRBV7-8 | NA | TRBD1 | CASRGGQQMNTEAFF | TGTGCCAGCAGGGGGGGACAGCAAATGAACACTGAAGCTTTCTTT
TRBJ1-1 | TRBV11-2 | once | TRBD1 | CASSLGQFEAFF | TGTGCCAGCAGTTTGGGACAGTTTGAAGCTTTCTTT
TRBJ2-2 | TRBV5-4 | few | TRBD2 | CASSLVAGDTGELFF | TGTGCCAGCAGCTTGGTAGCGGGGGACACCGGGGAGCTGTTTTTT
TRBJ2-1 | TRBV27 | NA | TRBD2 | CASSFGTSGGPFFF | TGTGCCAGCAGTTTTGGGACTAGCGGGGGCCCCTTCTTCTTC
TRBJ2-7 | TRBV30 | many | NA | CAWSVSGLLYEQYF | TGTGCCTGGAGTGTATCAGGGCTCCTCTACGAGCAGTACTTC
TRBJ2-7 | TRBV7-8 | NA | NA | CASSLAISSHEQYF | TGTGCCAGCAGCTTAGCGATAAGTTCACACGAGCAGTACTTC
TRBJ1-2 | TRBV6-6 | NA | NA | CASTWVTTNYGYTF | TGTGCCAGCACATGGGTAACTACTAACTATGGCTACACCTTC
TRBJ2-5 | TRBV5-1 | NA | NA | CASSWEAAGTPLGTQYF | TGCGCCAGCAGCTGGGAGGCGGCGGGGACACCCTTAGGGACCCAGTACTTC